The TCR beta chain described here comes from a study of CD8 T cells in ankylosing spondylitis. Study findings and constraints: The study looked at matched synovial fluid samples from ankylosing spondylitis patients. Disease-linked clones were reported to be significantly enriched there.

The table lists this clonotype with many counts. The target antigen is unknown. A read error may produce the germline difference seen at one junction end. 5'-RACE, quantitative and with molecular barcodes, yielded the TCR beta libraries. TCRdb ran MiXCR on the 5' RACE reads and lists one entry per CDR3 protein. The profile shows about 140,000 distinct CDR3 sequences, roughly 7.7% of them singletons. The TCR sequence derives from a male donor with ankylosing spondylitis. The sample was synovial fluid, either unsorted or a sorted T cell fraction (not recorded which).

CDR3: CASSFDPIPTAELFF. The CDR3 DNA is TGCGCCAGCAGCTTCGACCCAATACCCACCGCGGAGCTGTTTTTT. V gene TRBV5-1 combines with J gene TRBJ2-2; unclear D gene. The V gene's germline CDR1 is SGHRS and CDR2 YFSETQ. CDR3 size: 15 residues. Using reference TRBV5-1 and TRBJ2-2 for the parts outside the CDR3, the full variable domain is KAGVTQTPRYLIKTRGQQVTLSCSPISGHRSVSWYQQTPGQGLQFLFEYFSETQRNKGNFPGRFSGRQFSNSRSEMNVSTLELGDSALYLCASSFDPIPTAELFFGEGSRLTVL.